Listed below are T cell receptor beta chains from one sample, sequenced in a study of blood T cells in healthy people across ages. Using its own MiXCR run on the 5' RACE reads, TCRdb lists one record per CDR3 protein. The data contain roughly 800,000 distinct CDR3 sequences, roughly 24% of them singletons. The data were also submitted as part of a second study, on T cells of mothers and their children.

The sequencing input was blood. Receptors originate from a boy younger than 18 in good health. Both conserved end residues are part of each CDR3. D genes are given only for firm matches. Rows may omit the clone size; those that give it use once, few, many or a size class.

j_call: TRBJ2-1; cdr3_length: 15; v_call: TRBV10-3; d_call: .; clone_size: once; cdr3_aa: CAISDLQGASNEQFF; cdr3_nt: TGTGCCATCAGTGATTTGCAAGGGGCGTCGAATGAGCAGTTCTTC
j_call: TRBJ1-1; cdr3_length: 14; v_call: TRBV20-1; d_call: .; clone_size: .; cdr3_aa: CSARGSRARTEAFF; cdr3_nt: TGCAGTGCTAGGGGGTCCAGGGCGAGGACTGAAGCTTTCTTT
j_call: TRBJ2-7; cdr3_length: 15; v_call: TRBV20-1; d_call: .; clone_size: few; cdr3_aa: CSARDGDTGSYEQYF; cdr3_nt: TGCAGTGCTAGAGATGGGGACACCGGATCCTACGAGCAGTACTTC
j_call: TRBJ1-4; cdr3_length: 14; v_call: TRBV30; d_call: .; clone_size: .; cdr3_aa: CAWSVGSNNEKLFF; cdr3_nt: TGTGCCTGGAGTGTTGGGTCAAATAACGAAAAACTGTTTTTT
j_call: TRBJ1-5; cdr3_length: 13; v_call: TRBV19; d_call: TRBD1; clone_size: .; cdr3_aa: CASLGTVNQPQHF; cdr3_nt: TGTGCCAGCCTGGGGACAGTCAATCAGCCCCAGCATTTT
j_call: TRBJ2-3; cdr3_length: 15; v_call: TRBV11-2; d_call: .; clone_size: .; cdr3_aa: CASSPVGGITDTQYF; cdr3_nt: TGTGCCAGCAGCCCGGTTGGGGGGATCACAGATACGCAGTATTTT
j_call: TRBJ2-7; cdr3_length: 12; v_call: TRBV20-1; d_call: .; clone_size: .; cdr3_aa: CSASLVQGEQYF; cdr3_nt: TGCAGTGCTAGCCTAGTTCAGGGCGAGCAGTACTTC
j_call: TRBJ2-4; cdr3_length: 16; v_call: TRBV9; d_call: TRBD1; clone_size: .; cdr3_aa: CASSPRRTGAKNIQYF; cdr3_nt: TGTGCCAGCAGCCCCCGACGGACAGGAGCCAAAAACATTCAGTACTTC
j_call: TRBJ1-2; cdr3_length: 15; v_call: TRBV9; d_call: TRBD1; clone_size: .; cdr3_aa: CASSARTGANYGYTF; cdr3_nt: TGTGCCAGCAGCGCCAGGACAGGTGCTAACTATGGCTACACCTTC
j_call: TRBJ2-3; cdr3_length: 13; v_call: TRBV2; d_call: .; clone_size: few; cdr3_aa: CASRAGITDTQYF; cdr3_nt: TGTGCCAGCAGGGCCGGGATCACAGATACGCAGTATTTT
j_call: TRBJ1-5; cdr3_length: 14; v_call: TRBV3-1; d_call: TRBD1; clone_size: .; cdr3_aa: CASSRQGLNQPQHF; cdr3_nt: TGTGCCAGCAGCCGACAGGGGTTGAATCAGCCCCAGCATTTT
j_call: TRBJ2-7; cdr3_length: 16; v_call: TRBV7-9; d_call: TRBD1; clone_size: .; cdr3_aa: CASSATGGPSSYEQYF; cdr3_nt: TGTGCCAGCAGCGCCACAGGGGGACCTAGCTCCTACGAGCAGTACTTC
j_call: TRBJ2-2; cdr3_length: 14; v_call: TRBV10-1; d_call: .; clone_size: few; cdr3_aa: CASSESGFVGELFF; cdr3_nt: TGCGCCAGCAGTGAGTCTGGGTTCGTCGGGGAGCTGTTTTTT
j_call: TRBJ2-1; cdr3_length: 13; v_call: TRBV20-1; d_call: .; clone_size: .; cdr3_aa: CSARGLNKAMSFF; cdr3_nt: TGCAGTGCCCGGGGACTGAATAAAGCAATGAGTTTCTTC
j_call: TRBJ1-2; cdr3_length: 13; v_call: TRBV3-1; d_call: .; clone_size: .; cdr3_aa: CASSQGGRGAYTF; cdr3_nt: TGTGCCAGCAGCCAAGGCGGAAGAGGGGCGTACACCTTC
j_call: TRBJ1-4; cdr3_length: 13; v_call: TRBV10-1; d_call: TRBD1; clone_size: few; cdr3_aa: CASSPGTGRKLFF; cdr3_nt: TGCGCCAGCAGCCCCGGGACAGGCAGAAAACTGTTTTTT
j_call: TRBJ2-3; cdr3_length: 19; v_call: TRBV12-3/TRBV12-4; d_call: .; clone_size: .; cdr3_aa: CASSYLAPGGGGYTDTQYF; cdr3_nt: TGTGCCAGCAGTTACCTCGCACCTGGGGGCGGGGGATACACAGATACGCAGTATTTT
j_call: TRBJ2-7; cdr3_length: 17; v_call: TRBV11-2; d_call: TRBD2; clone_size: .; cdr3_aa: CASSLGTSGGFSYERYF; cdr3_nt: TGTGCCAGCAGCCTCGGGACTAGCGGGGGCTTCTCCTACGAGCGGTACTTC
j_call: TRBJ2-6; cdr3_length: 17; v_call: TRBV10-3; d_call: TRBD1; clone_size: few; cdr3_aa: CAISEMGQSSGANVLTF; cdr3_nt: TGTGCCATCAGTGAGATGGGACAGAGCTCTGGGGCCAACGTCCTGACTTTC
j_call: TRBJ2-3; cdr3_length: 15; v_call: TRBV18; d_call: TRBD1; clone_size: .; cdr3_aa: CASSPNDRATDTQYF; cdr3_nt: TGTGCCAGCTCACCTAATGACAGGGCGACAGATACGCAGTATTTT
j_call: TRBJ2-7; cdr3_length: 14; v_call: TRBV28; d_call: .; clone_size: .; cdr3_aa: CASSPAVSFYEQYF; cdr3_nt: TGTGCCAGCAGCCCCGCGGTGAGTTTCTACGAGCAGTACTTC
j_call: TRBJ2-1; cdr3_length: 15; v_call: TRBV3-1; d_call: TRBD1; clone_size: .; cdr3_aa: CASSEDRETYNEQFF; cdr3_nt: TGTGCCAGCAGCGAAGACAGGGAAACCTACAATGAGCAGTTCTTC
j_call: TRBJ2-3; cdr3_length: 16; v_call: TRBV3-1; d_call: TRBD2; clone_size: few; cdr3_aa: CASSPTWTSGGDTQYF; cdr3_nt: TGTGCCAGCAGCCCTACTTGGACTAGCGGGGGGGATACGCAGTATTTT
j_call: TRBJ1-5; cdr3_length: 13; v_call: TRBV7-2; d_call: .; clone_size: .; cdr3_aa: CASSRFSNQPQHF; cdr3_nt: TGTGCCAGCAGCCGGTTTAGCAATCAGCCCCAGCATTTT
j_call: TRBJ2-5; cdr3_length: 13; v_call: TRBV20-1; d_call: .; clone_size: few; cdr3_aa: CSATLMYQETQYF; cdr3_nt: TGCAGTGCCACCCTCATGTACCAAGAGACCCAGTACTTC
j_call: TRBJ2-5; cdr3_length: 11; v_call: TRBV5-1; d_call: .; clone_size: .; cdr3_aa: CASSANYQQYF; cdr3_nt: TGCGCCAGCAGCGCAAACTACCAGCAGTACTTC
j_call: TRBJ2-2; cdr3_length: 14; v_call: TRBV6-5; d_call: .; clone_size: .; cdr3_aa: CASSYGSPGGELSF; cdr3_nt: TGTGCCAGCAGTTACGGGAGCCCCGGCGGGGAGCTGTCTTTT
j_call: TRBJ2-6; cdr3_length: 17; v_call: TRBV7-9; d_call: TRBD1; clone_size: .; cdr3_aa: CASSPGQGKSGANVLTF; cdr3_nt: TGTGCCAGCAGCCCTGGACAGGGAAAGAGTGGGGCCAACGTCCTGACTTTC
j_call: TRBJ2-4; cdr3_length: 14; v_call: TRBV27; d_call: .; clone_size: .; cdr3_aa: CASSLRPRFDIQYF; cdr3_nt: TGTGCCAGCAGTTTACGGCCCAGGTTTGACATTCAGTACTTC
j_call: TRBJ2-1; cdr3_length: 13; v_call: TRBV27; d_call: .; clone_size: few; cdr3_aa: CASSLGGGREQFF; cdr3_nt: TGTGCCAGCAGTTTAGGAGGGGGCCGGGAGCAGTTCTTC
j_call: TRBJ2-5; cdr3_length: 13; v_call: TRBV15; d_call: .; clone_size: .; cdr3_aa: CATSRDRMETQYF; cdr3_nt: TGTGCCACCAGCAGAGACCGCATGGAGACCCAGTACTTC
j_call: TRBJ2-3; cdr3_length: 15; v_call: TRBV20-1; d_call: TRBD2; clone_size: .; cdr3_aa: CSAPPGGAGTDTQYF; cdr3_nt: TGCAGTGCACCGCCCGGGGGGGCCGGCACAGATACGCAGTATTTT